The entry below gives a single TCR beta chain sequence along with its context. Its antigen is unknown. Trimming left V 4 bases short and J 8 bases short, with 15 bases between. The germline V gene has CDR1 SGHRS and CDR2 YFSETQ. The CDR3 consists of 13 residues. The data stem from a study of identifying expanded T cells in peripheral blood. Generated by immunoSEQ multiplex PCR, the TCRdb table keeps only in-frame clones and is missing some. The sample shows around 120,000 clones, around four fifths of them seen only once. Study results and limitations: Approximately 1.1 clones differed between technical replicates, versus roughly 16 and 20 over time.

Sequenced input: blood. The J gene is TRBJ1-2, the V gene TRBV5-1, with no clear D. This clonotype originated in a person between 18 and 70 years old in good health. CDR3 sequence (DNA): TGCGCCAGCAGCCTCTCCGTATCGGGAGGCTACACCTTC. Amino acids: CASSLSVSGGYTF.